These T cell receptor beta chains were read from a single sample in a study of T-cell reconstitution after alpha-beta-depleted transplantation in children. From the PCR reads, TCRdb called clonotypes with MiXCR, one entry per CDR3 protein. The sample records approximately 500,000 distinct CDR3 sequences, 8% to 11% being singletons. Material: PBMCs, obtained before TCRalphabeta/CD19-depleted stem cell transplant. The receptors stem from a child aged 2 to 9 with inherited bone marrow failure, due to receive a stem cell transplant. CDR3s include the opening cysteine and the closing phenylalanine or tryptophan. Fields, in order: J gene, V gene, D gene, clone size, CDR3 DNA, CDR3 protein. A D gene is named only where the DNA matches it firmly. Clone size is shown for a subset of rows, as once, few, many or a class of expanded clone.

TRBJ2-2 TRBV19 . . TGTGCCAGTAAAATCGGTCCAGGAGGTAACACCGGGGAGCTGTTTTTT CASKIGPGGNTGELFF
TRBJ1-1 TRBV27 . . TGTGCCAGCAGTCTACGGGGGTCAGCTGAAGCTTTCTTT CASSLRGSAEAFF
TRBJ1-1 TRBV20-1 . many TGCAGTGCTAGAGATGCGGGGAGGGCGGTCACTGAAGCTTTCTTT CSARDAGRAVTEAFF
TRBJ1-3 TRBV10-3 . many TGTGCCATCAGTGATGTTTTCTCTGGAAACACCATATATTTT CAISDVFSGNTIYF
TRBJ2-3 TRBV7-8 . many TGTGCCAGCAGCTCTTTGGGGGGTACGCAGTATTTT CASSSLGGTQYF
TRBJ1-2 TRBV10-3 TRBD1 many TGTGCCATCACCGAGGACAGGGGCGACGGCTACACCTTC CAITEDRGDGYTF
TRBJ2-1 TRBV12-3/TRBV12-4 TRBD2 many TGTGCCAGCAGTCCGAGGACTAGCGGAATGTACAATGAGCAGTTCTTC CASSPRTSGMYNEQFF
TRBJ2-6 TRBV14 TRBD1 many TGTGCCAGCAGGAAAGGACAGGGCTCTGGGGCCAACGTCCTGACTTTC CASRKGQGSGANVLTF
TRBJ2-5 TRBV23-1 . . TGCGCCAGCAGTCAGACGAGCGACGATCAAGAGACCCAGTACTTC CASSQTSDDQETQYF
TRBJ2-5 TRBV29-1 TRBD1 many TGCAGCGTGACAGGGGGCGTGGAGACCCAGTACTTC CSVTGGVETQYF
TRBJ2-1 TRBV5-1 TRBD2 once TGCGCCAGCAGCTTTGTAGGGACTAGCGCCAATGAGCGGTTCTTC CASSFVGTSANERFF
TRBJ2-2 TRBV7-9 TRBD2 many TGTGCCAGCAGCTCGGGACTAGTCAAGAATCCCGGGGAGCTGTTTTTT CASSSGLVKNPGELFF
TRBJ2-3 TRBV5-1 . many TGCGCCAGCACCATAGTTGGGGAGACAGATACGCAGTATTTT CASTIVGETDTQYF
TRBJ2-7 TRBV28 . many TGTGCCAGCAGTAAACTATCCCGGGCCCCCTACGAGCAGTACTTC CASSKLSRAPYEQYF
TRBJ1-5 TRBV27 . many TGTGCCAGCAGTTTATTAGGAGCTAATCAGCCCCAGCATTTT CASSLLGANQPQHF
TRBJ2-3 TRBV10-3 TRBD1 . TGTGCCATCAGTGAACCCGACAGGGGATATACGCAGTATTTT CAISEPDRGYTQYF
TRBJ2-7 TRBV6-2/TRBV6-3 TRBD1 many TGTGCCAGCAACCCCGTCGGGGACAGGGCTGAAGAGCAGTACTTC CASNPVGDRAEEQYF
TRBJ2-3 TRBV6-1 TRBD1 few TGTGCCAGCAGAAACCGCCGACCGGGACAGGGGGCAGAAGATACGCAGTATTTT CASRNRRPGQGAEDTQYF
TRBJ1-4 TRBV5-8 . many TGTGCCAGCAGCCCGTACCGGGCCCGGAATGAAAAACTGTTTTTT CASSPYRARNEKLFF
TRBJ1-4 TRBV2 . many TGTGCCAGCATCGGAAATGAAAAACTGTTTTTT CASIGNEKLFF
TRBJ1-4 TRBV4-1 . many TGCGCCAGCAGCCAAGTCCCCATCGCGTGGGATTACCCTTCAACTAATGAAAAACTGTTTTTT CASSQVPIAWDYPSTNEKLFF
TRBJ2-1 TRBV29-1 . . TGCAGCGTTCATAGCCCACTCGGGAATGAGCAGTTCTTC CSVHSPLGNEQFF
TRBJ1-1 TRBV20-1 . . TGCAGTGCTAGAACCAGCCGGGGACTTCTGAACACTGAAGCTTTCTTT CSARTSRGLLNTEAFF
TRBJ2-1 TRBV29-1 TRBD2 few TGCAGCGTTGAAGGCGGACTAGCGGGAGCCTACAATGAGCAGTTCTTC CSVEGGLAGAYNEQFF
TRBJ2-7 TRBV5-1 TRBD1 many TGCGCCAGCAGCCAGGACAGGATCACCTACGAGCAGTACTTC CASSQDRITYEQYF
TRBJ2-7 TRBV20-1 . many TGCAGTGCTAGGCAGGGAGCATCCTACGAGCAGTACTTC CSARQGASYEQYF
TRBJ2-7 TRBV4-3 TRBD2 many TGCGCCAGCAGCCAAGGTCCAAGCGGGAGGTTTTACGAGCAGTACTTC CASSQGPSGRFYEQYF
TRBJ2-5 TRBV27 . many TGTGCCAGCAGTCCTCTCGGGGACCAAGAGACCCAGTACTTC CASSPLGDQETQYF
TRBJ2-3 TRBV3-1 TRBD2 many TGTGCCAGCAGCCCTCGATTTAGCGGGAGTTATATCACAGATACGCAGTATTTT CASSPRFSGSYITDTQYF
TRBJ2-5 TRBV7-9 TRBD1 . TGTGCCAGCAGCTTAGGACAGGGAAGGGTTGAGACCCAGTACTTC CASSLGQGRVETQYF
TRBJ2-1 TRBV7-6 TRBD2 few TGTGCCAGCAGCTTAGGGGGCGGGAGAGACTCCTACAATGAGCAGTTCTTC CASSLGGGRDSYNEQFF
TRBJ2-3 TRBV9 . many TGTGCCAGCAGCGTAGGCCCCGCCCCACACACAGATACGCAGTATTTT CASSVGPAPHTDTQYF
TRBJ2-3 TRBV6-6 . many TGTGCCAGTTCAGGCGACGGCGTTAGCACAGATACGCAGTATTTT CASSGDGVSTDTQYF
TRBJ1-1 TRBV4-1 . many TGCGCCAGCAGCCAAGAATTGGGGTCGGGACCCGTGAACACTGAAGCTTTCTTT CASSQELGSGPVNTEAFF
TRBJ2-5 TRBV5-1 TRBD2 many TGCGCCAGCAGCGTAGGACTAGCGGGAGAAGAGACCCAGTACTTC CASSVGLAGEETQYF
TRBJ2-3 TRBV2 . many TGTGCCAGCAGTGTCACCAGGGGGGGAGATACGCAGTATTTT CASSVTRGGDTQYF
TRBJ2-7 TRBV27 TRBD2 . TGTGCCAGCAGTATTATTCACTCTAGCGGGGGTCCCTACGAGCAGTACTTC CASSIIHSSGGPYEQYF
TRBJ2-7 TRBV19 . few TGTGCCAGTAGTTCCCGACTAGGCTTGATCCACGAGCAGTACTTC CASSSRLGLIHEQYF
TRBJ1-3 TRBV12-3/TRBV12-4 TRBD1 many TGTGCCAGCAGTTACGCAGGGGGAACTGGAAACACCATATATTTT CASSYAGGTGNTIYF
TRBJ1-2 TRBV28 . many TGTGCCAGCAGTTTCGTCGAACTTGGCTACACCTTC CASSFVELGYTF
TRBJ2-2 TRBV11-1 TRBD1 many TGTGCCAGCAGCACCACGGCGTTTAGGACAGGGTCTATCGGGGAGCTGTTTTTT CASSTTAFRTGSIGELFF
TRBJ2-1 TRBV7-2 . many TGTGCCAGCAGCTTAGTGTTGGGCGATGAGCAGTTCTTC CASSLVLGDEQFF
TRBJ1-2 TRBV20-1 . many TGCAGTGCTAGAGACAGGGTCTATGGCTACACCTTC CSARDRVYGYTF
TRBJ2-7 TRBV7-2 . many TGTGCCAGCAGCTACCGGGACTCCTACGAGCAGTACTTC CASSYRDSYEQYF
TRBJ2-6 TRBV27 . many TGTGCCAGCAGTTTTTATCAGGGAAAGGCTGGGGCCAACGTCCTGACTTTC CASSFYQGKAGANVLTF
TRBJ2-7 TRBV9 TRBD1 many TGTGCCAGCAGCGCTGGGGACAGGGCCGACGAGCAGTACTTC CASSAGDRADEQYF
TRBJ2-7 TRBV20-1 . many TGCAGTGCTAGGTCCGGGAGCTCCTACGAGCAGTACTTC CSARSGSSYEQYF
TRBJ2-5 TRBV6-1 TRBD2 many TGTGCCAGCAGTGATTTGGGGGGGGAAGAGACCCAGTACTTC CASSDLGGEETQYF
TRBJ1-5 TRBV29-1 . many TGCAGCGCCGGAGGATTCAATCAGCCCCAGCATTTT CSAGGFNQPQHF